These 13 T cell receptor beta chains came from one sample sequenced in a study of T cell clonotyping in hematopoietic cell transplantation. Regarding time point: recipient sample about 28 days before transplant, after cytoreduction. The assay was immunoSEQ multiplex PCR, and TCRdb's table has in-frame clones only and misses some. The table has about 41,000 clones, roughly 85% seen once; the top ten hold about 3%. Here the sequenced sample was peripheral blood mononuclear cells, taken before stem cell transplant. The source of these receptors is a man aged 60-69 years with acute myeloid leukemia. Some clones in this sample may be carry-over from other donors' samples.

V gene TRBV7-9 combines with J gene TRBJ1-2; D is possibly TRBD1 (6 bases). Germline V gene data show CDR1 as SEHNR and CDR2 as FQNEAQ (reference sequence). Trimming cost V 3 bases and J 5 bases, with 19 bases left between them. This CDR3 has 16 amino acids. Written as DNA, the CDR3 is TGTGCCAGCAGCTTCCCCGGGGGGCGCGGGGGATATGGCTACACCTTC. Translating gives CASSFPGGRGGYGYTF.

The V and J genes are TRBV5-1 and TRBJ1-6, with D possibly being TRBD1 (6 bases). From germline, CDR1 is SGHRS and CDR2 YFSETQ. The V and J ends lost 0 bases and 7 bases respectively, with 11 bases between them. CDR3 length equals 15 residues. Here the CDR3 reads CASSLEGQLNSPLHF. The CDR3, as DNA: TGCGCCAGCAGCTTGGAGGGACAACTCAATTCACCCCTCCACTTT.

The CDR3 nucleotides read TGTGCCAGCAGTGACTCATCGCAGGCCTTCGGTGATGGCTACACCTTC. This translates into CASSDSSQAFGDGYTF. J is TRBJ1-2 and V is TRBV6-4; no reliable D call. Germline CDR1 and CDR2: MRHNA and SNTAGT. The CDR3 loop spans 16 amino acids. V shed 0 bases and J shed 6 bases, with 17 bases lying between them.

The rearrangement joins TRBV2 to TRBJ1-1; D possibly corresponds to TRBD1 (6 bases). Per germline, CDR1 SNHLY and CDR2 FYNNEI. V dropped 8 bases and J dropped 1 base, with 11 bases sitting between them. The CDR3 spans 13 residues. For the CDR3, the DNA is TGTGCCAGCGGACCGGGACAGAACACTGAAGCTTTCTTT. Amino acid sequence: CASGPGQNTEAFF.

The rearrangement links TRBV19 to TRBJ1-5; 9 bases are shared with TRBD1. The trim removed 3 bases at V and 6 bases at J, leaving 9 bases unmatched. Germline lookup yields CDR1 LNHDA and CDR2 SQIVND (reference sequence). The CDR3 runs 16 residues. The CDR3: CASSIFGTGKSQPQHF. The CDR3 DNA sequence: TGTGCCAGTAGTATCTTCGGGACAGGGAAAAGTCAGCCCCAGCATTTT.

This chain uses TRBV11-3 with TRBJ1-1; the match to TRBD1 covers 7 bases. The ends lost 5 bases at V and 13 bases at J; junction bases unmatched: 10. Looked up from germline, CDR1 is SGHNT and CDR2 is YENEEA. CDR3 length equals 12 residues. CDR3 sequence (DNA): TGTGCCAGCAGCAAACGGGACAGTAAAGTTTTCTTT. It is translated as CASSKRDSKVFF.

This clone appeared a single time. The chain is built from TRBV27 and TRBJ2-5; TRBD2 might be the D (5 bases). The CDR3 is made up of 13 amino acids. Trimming pared 2 bases from V and 4 bases from J, leaving 8 bases between. Per the germline V gene, CDR1 is MNHEY and CDR2 is SMNVEV (reference sequence). CDR3 sequence reads: CASSLEGPETQYF. CDR3 DNA: TGTGCCAGCAGTTTAGAGGGCCCAGAGACCCAGTACTTC.

The V and J genes are TRBV2 and TRBJ2-1, with 7 bases that match TRBD1. V shed 7 bases, J shed 9 bases, and the junction held 12 bases outside the gene matches. The CDR3 runs 14 residues. From germline, CDR1 is SNHLY and CDR2 FYNNEI. This CDR3 is CASNSGTAIIEQFF. Here the CDR3 DNA reads TGTGCCAGCAATTCGGGGACAGCTATAATTGAGCAGTTCTTC. Full variable domain (missing parts from reference TRBV2 and TRBJ2-1): EPEVTQTPSHQVTQMGQEVILRCVPISNHLYFYWYRQILGQKVEFLVSFYNNEISEKSEIFDDQFSVERPDGSNFTLKIRSTKLEDSAMYFCASNSGTAIIEQFFGPGTRLTVL.

V is TRBV7-2 and J is TRBJ2-3, with a possible D match to TRBD2 (5 bases). The CDR3 length is 15 residues. Germline V gives CDR1 SGHTA, CDR2 FQGNSA. The germline V and J ends were trimmed by 4 bases and 3 bases, with 14 bases remaining between them. The CDR3 spells CASSSPLGSTDTQYF. CDR3 in DNA: TGTGCCAGCAGCTCGCCTTTGGGGAGTACAGATACGCAGTATTTT.

The chain carries TRBV11-3 and TRBJ2-5; tentative D call: TRBD2 (5 bases). Germline CDR1 SGHNT, CDR2 YENEEA. The CDR3 runs 18 residues. Trimming shortened V by 1 base and J by 0 bases, and 18 bases separated the two germline ends. This CDR3 is CASSLGLIFTRYQETQYF. CDR3 coding DNA: TGTGCCAGCAGCTTAGGGCTCATTTTTACTAGGTACCAAGAGACCCAGTACTTC.

This chain connects TRBV28 to TRBJ1-1; 7 bases align to TRBD1. There are 14 residues in the CDR3. Germline CDR1 MDHEN, CDR2 SYDVKM. V trimming: 5 bases; J trimming: 6 bases; junction bases outside the gene matches: 9. CDR3 nucleotide sequence: TGTGCCAGCAGTAAACAGGGGAGATACGCTGAAGCTTTCTTT. Residues: CASSKQGRYAEAFF.

J is TRBJ2-2 and V is TRBV7-3, with D perhaps being TRBD1 or TRBD2 (5 bases each). This CDR3 has 15 amino acids. The V end lost 0 bases, the J end lost 5 bases, and 10 bases lay between the germline ends. Germline V gives CDR1 SGHTA, CDR2 FQGTGA. The CDR3 DNA follows: TGTGCCAGCAGCTTAACGGGGGATGGGACCGGGGAGCTGTTTTTT. As protein: CASSLTGDGTGELFF.

The gene calls are TRBV30 and TRBJ2-3; D is unresolved. V was pared by 5 bases and J by 1 base, with 16 bases between. The germline V gene encodes CDR1 GTSNPN and CDR2 SVGIG (reference sequence). The CDR3 consists of 15 residues. DNA of the CDR3: TGTGCCTGGCGAAACTTACAGTATCGCACAGATACGCAGTATTTT. It specifies CAWRNLQYRTDTQYF.